A selection of T cell receptor beta chains follows, all from one sample in a study of cytomegalovirus exposure and HLA in healthy donors. Profiled with immunoSEQ multiplex PCR; TCRdb holds only in-frame clones, not every one. This sample has 100,000 or so clones; around 73% occur once, and the top ten carry under 1.5%. The sample taken for sequencing was PBMCs. Source of these receptors: a man younger than 45 in good health and CMV-seronegative. Each CDR3 is given without its conserved first and last residue.

ASSSSYEQY | TRBV5-6
ASSYSQGASYEQY | TRBV6-5
ASERETQY | TRBV6-1
ASSPAAAFEQF | TRBV18
ASSLGTSGRAGNEQF | TRBV28
ASTGGGETQY | TRBV2
ASSYPPDREGYT | TRBV6-6
ASSKDRGSSEQY | TRBV27
SVESPGSTGEQY | TRBV29-1
ASSSPGSSGNTIY | TRBV19
AIRGDGYT | TRBV10-3
ASSQGQGISYEQY | TRBV4-3
ASGSGDTQY | TRBV12-5
ASSPKLSSYNEQF | TRBV7-9
ASSYTGEQY | TRBV6-5
ASSPTGFGNTIY | TRBV5-6
ASSPTSGVNYNEQF | TRBV7-9
ASSPPGLGTYEQY | TRBV5-1